One TCR beta chain is described in this entry. Its specificity is unknown. This sample stems from a study of T cells in localized non-small cell lung cancer. Produced via immunoSEQ multiplex PCR; TCRdb's table is partial and in-frame only. Among 90,000 to 95,000 clones listed, approximately 90% were seen once. The study's findings and limits: In adjacent lung, a median approximately 60 of the top 100 tumor clones were found. Greater T cell density in blood accompanied longer overall survival. Uninvolved adjacent lung showed the highest T cell clonality, exceeding tumor.

The TCR originated in a woman aged 40-70 years with stage II squamous cell lung carcinoma. Sequencing was performed on PBMCs, taken before any cancer treatment.

The CDR3 nucleotides read TGCGCCAGCAGCCCCGTGGCAGCGGGAGGTTCCGGTGAGCAGTTCTTC. Protein product: CASSPVAAGGSGEQFF. J is TRBJ2-1 and V is TRBV4-1, with 9 nucleotides matching TRBD2. Germline V gene data show CDR1 as MGHRA and CDR2 as YSYEKL. Losses at the gene ends were 4 bases for V and 9 bases for J; bases not matched to a gene: 13. The CDR3 is 16 residues long.